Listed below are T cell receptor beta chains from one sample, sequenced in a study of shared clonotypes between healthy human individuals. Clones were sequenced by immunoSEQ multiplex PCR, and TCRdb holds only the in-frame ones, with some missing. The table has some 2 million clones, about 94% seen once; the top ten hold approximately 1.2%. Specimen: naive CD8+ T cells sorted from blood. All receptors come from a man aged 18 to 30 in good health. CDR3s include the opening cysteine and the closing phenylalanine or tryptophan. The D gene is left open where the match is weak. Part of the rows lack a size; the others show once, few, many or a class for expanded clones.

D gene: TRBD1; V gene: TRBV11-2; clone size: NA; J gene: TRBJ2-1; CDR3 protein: CASSWGQGNEQFF; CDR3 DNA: TGTGCCAGCAGCTGGGGACAGGGCAATGAGCAGTTCTTC
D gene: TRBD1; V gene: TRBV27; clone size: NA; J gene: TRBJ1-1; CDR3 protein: CATRLGQGANTEAFF; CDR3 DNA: TGTGCCACACGACTGGGACAGGGGGCAAACACTGAAGCTTTCTTT
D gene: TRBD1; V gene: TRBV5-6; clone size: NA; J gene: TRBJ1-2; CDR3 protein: CASSLGTGLRPYGYTF; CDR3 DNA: TGTGCCAGCAGCTTAGGGACAGGGCTTCGACCGTATGGCTACACCTTC
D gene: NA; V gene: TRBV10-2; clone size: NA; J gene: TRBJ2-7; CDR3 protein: CASSDRTVYYEQYF; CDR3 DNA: TGCGCCAGCAGTGATCGGACAGTTTACTACGAGCAGTACTTC
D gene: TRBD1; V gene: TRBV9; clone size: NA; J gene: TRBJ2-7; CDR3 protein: CASSYGTGAYEQYF; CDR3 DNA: TGTGCCAGCAGCTATGGGACAGGGGCCTACGAGCAGTACTTC
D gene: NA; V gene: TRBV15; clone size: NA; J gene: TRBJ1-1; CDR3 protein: CARLSGVSGNTEAFF; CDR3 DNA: TGTGCCCGACTCTCCGGTGTATCGGGGAACACTGAAGCTTTCTTT
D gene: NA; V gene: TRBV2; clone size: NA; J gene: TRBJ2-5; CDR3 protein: CASTDGEVYQETQYF; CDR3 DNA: TGTGCCAGCACCGACGGGGAAGTGTACCAAGAGACCCAGTACTTC
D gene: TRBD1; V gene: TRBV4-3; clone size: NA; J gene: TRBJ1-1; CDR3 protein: CASSQERDRVGTEAFF; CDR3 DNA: TGCGCCAGCAGCCAGGAAAGGGACAGGGTAGGCACTGAAGCTTTCTTT
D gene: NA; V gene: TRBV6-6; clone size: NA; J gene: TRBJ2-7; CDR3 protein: CASSYDISYEQYF; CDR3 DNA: TGTGCCAGCAGTTACGACATCTCCTACGAGCAGTACTTC
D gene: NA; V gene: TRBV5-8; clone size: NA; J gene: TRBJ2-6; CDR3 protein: CASSLAPLQAGANVLTF; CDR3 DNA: TGTGCCAGCAGCTTGGCACCTCTACAGGCTGGGGCCAACGTCCTGACTTTC
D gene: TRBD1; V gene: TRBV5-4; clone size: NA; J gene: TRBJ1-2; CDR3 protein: CASSIAGTVGYTF; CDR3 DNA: TGTGCCAGCAGCATAGCCGGGACAGTCGGCTACACCTTC
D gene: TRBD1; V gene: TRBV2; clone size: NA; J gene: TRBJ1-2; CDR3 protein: CASNEQGDYGYTF; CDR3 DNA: TGTGCCAGCAATGAACAGGGGGACTATGGCTACACCTTC
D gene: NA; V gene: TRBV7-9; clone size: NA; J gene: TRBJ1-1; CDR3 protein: CASSPPTQNTEAFF; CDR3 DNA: TGTGCCAGCAGCCCACCGACCCAGAACACTGAAGCTTTCTTT
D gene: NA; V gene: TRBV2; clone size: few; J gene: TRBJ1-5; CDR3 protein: CASSEAPYSNQPQHF; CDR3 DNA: TGTGCCAGCAGTGAGGCGCCCTATAGCAATCAGCCCCAGCATTTT
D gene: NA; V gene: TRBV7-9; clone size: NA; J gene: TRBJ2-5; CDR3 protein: CASSPGTVGEETQYF; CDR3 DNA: TGTGCCAGCAGCCCTGGGACTGTCGGGGAAGAGACCCAGTACTTC
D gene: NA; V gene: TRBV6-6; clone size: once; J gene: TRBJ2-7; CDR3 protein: CASSYHPGLKGNEQYF; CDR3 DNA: TGTGCCAGCAGTTACCATCCGGGACTGAAAGGAAACGAGCAGTACTTC
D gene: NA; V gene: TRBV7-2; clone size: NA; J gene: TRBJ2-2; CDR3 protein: CASSLLLTGELFF; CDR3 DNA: TGTGCCAGCAGCTTATTATTGACCGGGGAGCTGTTTTTT
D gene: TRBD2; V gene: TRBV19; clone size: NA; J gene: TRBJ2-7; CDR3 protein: CASSPGGLSYEQYF; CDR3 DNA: TGTGCCAGTAGTCCGGGGGGGCTGTCCTACGAGCAGTACTTC
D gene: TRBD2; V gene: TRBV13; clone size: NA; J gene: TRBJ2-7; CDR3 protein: CASSQRTSYEQYF; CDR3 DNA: TGTGCCAGCAGCCAAAGGACTAGCTACGAGCAGTACTTC
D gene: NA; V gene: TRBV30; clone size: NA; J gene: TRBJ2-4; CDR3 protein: CAWRFWAAYTENIQYF; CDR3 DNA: TGTGCCTGGAGGTTCTGGGCGGCTTACACAGAAAACATTCAGTACTTC
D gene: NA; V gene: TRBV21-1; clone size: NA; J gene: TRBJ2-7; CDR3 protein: CATSARTVRGSYEQYF; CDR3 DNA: TGTGCCACCTCAGCAAGGACAGTCAGGGGCTCCTACGAGCAGTACTTC
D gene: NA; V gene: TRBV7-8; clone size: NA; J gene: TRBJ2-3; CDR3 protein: CASRGETTDTQYF; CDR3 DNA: TGTGCCAGCAGGGGGGAGACGACAGATACGCAGTATTTT
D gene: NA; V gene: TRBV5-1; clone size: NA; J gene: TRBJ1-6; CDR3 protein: CASSIDNYNSPLHF; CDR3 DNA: TGCGCCAGCAGCATAGACAACTATAATTCACCCCTCCACTTT
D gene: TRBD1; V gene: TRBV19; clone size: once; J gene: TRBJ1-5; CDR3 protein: CASSMTRDRAHF; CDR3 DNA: TGTGCCAGTAGTATGACGCGGGACAGGGCCCATTTT
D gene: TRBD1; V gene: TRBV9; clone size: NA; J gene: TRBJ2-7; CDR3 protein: CASSRTPGPGTGGHNEQYF; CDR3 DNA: TGTGCCAGCAGCCGAACCCCAGGGCCCGGGACAGGGGGCCACAACGAGCAGTACTTC
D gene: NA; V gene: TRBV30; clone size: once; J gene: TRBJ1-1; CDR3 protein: CAWSEMTGAEAFF; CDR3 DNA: TGTGCCTGGAGCGAGATGACTGGTGCTGAAGCTTTCTTT
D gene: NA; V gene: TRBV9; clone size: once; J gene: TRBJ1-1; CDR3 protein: CASSVAGYENTEAFF; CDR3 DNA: TGTGCCAGCAGCGTAGCAGGATACGAGAACACTGAAGCTTTCTTT
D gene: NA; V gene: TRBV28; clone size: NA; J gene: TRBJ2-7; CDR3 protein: CASSTMIAAVPYEQYF; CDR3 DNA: TGTGCCAGCAGCACCATGATTGCTGCCGTACCCTACGAGCAGTACTTC
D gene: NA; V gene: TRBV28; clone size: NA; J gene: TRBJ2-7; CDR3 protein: CASSLAQLLSYEQYF; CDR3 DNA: TGTGCCAGCAGTTTAGCTCAGCTGCTATCCTACGAGCAGTACTTC
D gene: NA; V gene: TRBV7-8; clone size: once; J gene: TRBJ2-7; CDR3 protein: CASSSDHSYEQYF; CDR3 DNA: TGTGCCAGCAGCTCGGACCACTCCTACGAGCAGTACTTC
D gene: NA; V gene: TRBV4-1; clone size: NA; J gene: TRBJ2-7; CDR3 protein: CASSQNVGVVIYEQYF; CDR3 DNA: TGCGCCAGCAGCCAAAACGTAGGAGTTGTTATCTACGAGCAGTACTTC
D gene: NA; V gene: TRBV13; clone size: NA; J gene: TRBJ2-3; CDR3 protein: CASSSSTDTQYF; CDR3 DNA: TGTGCCAGCAGCTCTAGCACAGATACGCAGTATTTT
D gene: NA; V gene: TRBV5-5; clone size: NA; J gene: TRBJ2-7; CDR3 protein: CASSDYYEQYF; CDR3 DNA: TGTGCCAGCAGCGACTACTACGAGCAGTACTTC
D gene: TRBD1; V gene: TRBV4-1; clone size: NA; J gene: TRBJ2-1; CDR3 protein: CASSQDRDRGYNEQFF; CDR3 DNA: TGCGCCAGCAGCCAAGATCGGGACAGGGGTTACAATGAGCAGTTCTTC
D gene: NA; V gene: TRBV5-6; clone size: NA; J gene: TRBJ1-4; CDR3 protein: CASSLSAGLNEKLFF; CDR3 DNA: TGTGCCAGCAGCTTGTCCGCAGGGCTGAATGAAAAACTGTTTTTT
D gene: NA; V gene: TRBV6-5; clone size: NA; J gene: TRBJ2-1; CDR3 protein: CASSYSSSGNNEQFF; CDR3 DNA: TGTGCCAGCAGTTACTCGAGTTCAGGCAACAATGAGCAGTTCTTC
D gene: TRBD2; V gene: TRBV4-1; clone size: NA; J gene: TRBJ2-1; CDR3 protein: CASSQDWEAGLYNEQFF; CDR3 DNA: TGCGCCAGCAGCCAAGATTGGGAAGCGGGACTCTACAATGAGCAGTTCTTC
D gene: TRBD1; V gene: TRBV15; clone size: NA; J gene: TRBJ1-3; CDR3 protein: CATSTPGTGLDTIYF; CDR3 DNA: TGTGCCACCAGCACCCCAGGGACAGGGCTAGACACCATATATTTT
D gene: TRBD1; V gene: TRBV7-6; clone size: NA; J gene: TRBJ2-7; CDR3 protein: CASSAGQGNYEQYF; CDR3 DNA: TGTGCCAGCAGCGCGGGACAGGGTAACTACGAGCAGTACTTC
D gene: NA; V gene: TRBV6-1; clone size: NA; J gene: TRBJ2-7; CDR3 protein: CASSEQYLGLAAYEQYF; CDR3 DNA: TGTGCCAGCAGTGAACAATACTTGGGATTAGCGGCCTACGAGCAGTACTTC
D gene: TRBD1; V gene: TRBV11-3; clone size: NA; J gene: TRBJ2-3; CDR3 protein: CASSPDPGQTTQYF; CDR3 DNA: TGTGCCAGCAGCCCGGACCCGGGACAGACTACGCAGTATTTT